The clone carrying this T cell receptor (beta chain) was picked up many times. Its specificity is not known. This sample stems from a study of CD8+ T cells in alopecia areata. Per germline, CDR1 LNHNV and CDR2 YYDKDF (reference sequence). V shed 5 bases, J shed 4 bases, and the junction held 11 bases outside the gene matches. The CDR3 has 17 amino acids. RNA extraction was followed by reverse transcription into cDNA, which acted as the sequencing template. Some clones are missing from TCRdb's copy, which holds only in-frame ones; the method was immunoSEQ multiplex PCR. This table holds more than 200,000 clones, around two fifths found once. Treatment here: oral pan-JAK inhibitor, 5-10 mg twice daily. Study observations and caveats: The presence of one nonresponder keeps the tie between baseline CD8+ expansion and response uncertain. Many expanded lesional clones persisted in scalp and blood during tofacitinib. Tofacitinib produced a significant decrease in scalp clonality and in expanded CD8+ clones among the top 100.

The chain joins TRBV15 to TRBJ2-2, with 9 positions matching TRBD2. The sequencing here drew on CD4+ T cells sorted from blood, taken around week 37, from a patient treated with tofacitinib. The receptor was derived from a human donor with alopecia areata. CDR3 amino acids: CATSRRASGIGTGELFF. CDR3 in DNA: TGTGCCACCAGCCGGAGGGCTAGCGGGATTGGCACCGGGGAGCTGTTTTTT.